A selection of T cell receptor beta chains follows, all from one sample in a study of T cells in localized non-small cell lung cancer. Libraries were prepared by immunoSEQ multiplex PCR; TCRdb keeps only in-frame clonotypes and omits some of them. The sample includes fewer than 35,000 clones, roughly nine tenths of them seen just once. The source was PBMCs, collected before any cancer treatment. All receptors derive from a man aged 40 to 70 with stage II lung adenocarcinoma. The CDR3 runs from the conserved cysteine through the conserved F or W. The order of the fields is J gene, V gene, D gene, clone size, CDR3 protein, CDR3 DNA. A D gene is named only where the DNA matches it firmly. Size is omitted from some rows. Given values are once, few, many or a class for expanded clones.

J: TRBJ2-5; V: TRBV5-1; D: NA; size: NA; CDR3: CASSFTDGGSGETQYF; DNA: TGCGCCAGCAGCTTTACGGACGGAGGGTCGGGAGAGACCCAGTACTTC
J: TRBJ2-7; V: TRBV27; D: TRBD2; size: NA; CDR3: CASSLSTSGSSQQLNYEQYF; DNA: TGTGCCAGCAGTTTATCGACTAGCGGGAGCTCCCAGCAACTAAATTACGAGCAGTACTTC
J: TRBJ2-2; V: TRBV6-5; D: TRBD1; size: NA; CDR3: CASSTWDRYTGELFF; DNA: TGTGCCAGCAGTACCTGGGACAGGTACACCGGGGAGCTGTTTTTT
J: TRBJ2-7; V: TRBV10-2; D: TRBD2; size: NA; CDR3: CASSSSGRAYEQYF; DNA: TGCGCCAGCAGTTCTAGCGGGAGGGCCTACGAGCAGTACTTC
J: TRBJ2-7; V: TRBV5-1; D: TRBD1; size: NA; CDR3: CASSLAIVQGVSSYEQYF; DNA: TGCGCCAGCAGCTTGGCTATCGTGCAGGGGGTAAGCTCCTACGAGCAGTACTTC
J: TRBJ1-5; V: TRBV19; D: NA; size: NA; CDR3: CASTLGRGSNQPQHF; DNA: TGTGCCAGTACCCTGGGGAGGGGCAGCAATCAGCCCCAGCATTTT
J: TRBJ2-2; V: TRBV27; D: TRBD2; size: NA; CDR3: CASSSRSIWTSGSPTNTGELFF; DNA: TGTGCCAGCAGTTCTCGTTCAATATGGACTAGCGGGAGCCCTACGAACACCGGGGAGCTGTTTTTT
J: TRBJ2-2; V: TRBV12-5; D: NA; size: NA; CDR3: CASGLTTGELFF; DNA: TGTGCTAGTGGTCTTACCACCGGGGAGCTGTTTTTT
J: TRBJ2-3; V: TRBV5-4; D: NA; size: NA; CDR3: CASSLAGVTDTQYF; DNA: TGTGCCAGCAGCTTGGCGGGAGTCACAGATACGCAGTATTTT
J: TRBJ2-2; V: TRBV6-6; D: TRBD1; size: NA; CDR3: CASRHRDRGAGELFF; DNA: TGTGCCAGTAGGCATAGGGACAGGGGGGCCGGGGAGCTGTTTTTT
J: TRBJ1-5; V: TRBV27; D: TRBD1; size: few; CDR3: CASSSGTDSNQPQHF; DNA: TGTGCCAGCAGTTCTGGGACAGATTCTAATCAGCCCCAGCATTTT
J: TRBJ2-7; V: TRBV5-1; D: NA; size: NA; CDR3: CASSLGGGGRSYEQYF; DNA: TGCGCCAGCAGCTTGGGGGGAGGGGGGAGATCCTACGAGCAGTACTTC
J: TRBJ2-3; V: TRBV28; D: TRBD2; size: NA; CDR3: CASSLLAGEITDTQYF; DNA: TGTGCCAGCAGTCTCCTAGCGGGAGAGATCACAGATACGCAGTATTTT
J: TRBJ1-1; V: TRBV18; D: TRBD1; size: NA; CDR3: CASSPPRQGLKNTEAFF; DNA: TGTGCCAGCTCACCACCGCGACAGGGCCTGAAGAACACTGAAGCTTTCTTT
J: TRBJ1-2; V: TRBV9; D: NA; size: NA; CDR3: CASSVNEGGYTF; DNA: TGTGCCAGCAGCGTAAACGAGGGGGGCTACACCTTC
J: TRBJ2-7; V: TRBV7-8; D: TRBD2; size: NA; CDR3: CASSSGGTSYEQYF; DNA: TGTGCCAGCAGCTCGGGCGGGACTAGCTACGAGCAGTACTTC
J: TRBJ2-1; V: TRBV7-9; D: NA; size: NA; CDR3: CASSLARGYNEQFF; DNA: TGTGCCAGCAGCTTAGCACGGGGGTACAATGAGCAGTTCTTC
J: TRBJ2-3; V: TRBV9; D: NA; size: NA; CDR3: CASSPRMSSSGTDTQYF; DNA: TGTGCCAGCAGCCCCCGGATGTCGAGTAGCGGCACAGATACGCAGTATTTT
J: TRBJ2-7; V: TRBV29-1; D: TRBD1; size: once; CDR3: CSVTGTANYEQYF; DNA: TGCAGCGTTACCGGGACAGCCAACTACGAGCAGTACTTC
J: TRBJ2-1; V: TRBV11-2; D: TRBD2; size: few; CDR3: CASRGRSGGTTYNEQFF; DNA: TGTGCCAGCAGAGGAAGATCGGGAGGGACGACCTACAATGAGCAGTTCTTC
J: TRBJ2-7; V: TRBV7-2; D: NA; size: NA; CDR3: CASSEDTGDTYEQYF; DNA: TGTGCCAGCAGCGAAGATACGGGCGACACCTACGAGCAGTACTTC
J: TRBJ1-1; V: TRBV28; D: NA; size: few; CDR3: CASTPPARGTEAFF; DNA: TGTGCCAGCACCCCTCCGGCACGCGGAACTGAAGCTTTCTTT
J: TRBJ2-2; V: TRBV4-2; D: NA; size: NA; CDR3: CASSQVYGELFF; DNA: TGTGCCAGCAGCCAAGTCTACGGGGAGCTGTTTTTT
J: TRBJ1-1; V: TRBV27; D: TRBD1; size: NA; CDR3: CASSSRGTGMNTEAFF; DNA: TGTGCCAGCAGTTCACGAGGGACAGGGATGAACACTGAAGCTTTCTTT
J: TRBJ2-7; V: TRBV5-1; D: NA; size: few; CDR3: CASSLLSHSYEQYF; DNA: TGCGCCAGCAGCTTGCTGAGTCACTCCTACGAGCAGTACTTC
J: TRBJ2-2; V: TRBV7-2; D: TRBD2; size: NA; CDR3: CASRPSGRGTGELFF; DNA: TGTGCCAGCAGACCTAGCGGGAGAGGGACCGGGGAGCTGTTTTTT
J: TRBJ2-7; V: TRBV2; D: NA; size: NA; CDR3: CASRRGVEQYF; DNA: TGTGCCAGCAGGCGAGGGGTCGAGCAGTACTTC
J: TRBJ2-1; V: TRBV12-5; D: NA; size: once; CDR3: CASGLAYPGQGNFSYNEQFF; DNA: TGTGCTAGTGGTTTGGCTTACCCTGGGCAGGGTAATTTCTCCTACAATGAGCAGTTCTTC
J: TRBJ2-7; V: TRBV11-3; D: NA; size: NA; CDR3: CASSFQVVGVIEQYF; DNA: TGTGCCAGCAGCTTCCAAGTGGTGGGAGTGATCGAGCAGTACTTC
J: TRBJ2-7; V: TRBV6-5; D: NA; size: NA; CDR3: CASTPRDEQYF; DNA: TGTGCCAGCACCCCGAGGGACGAGCAGTACTTC
J: TRBJ2-7; V: TRBV28; D: TRBD1; size: NA; CDR3: CASSSLGTGRGEQYF; DNA: TGTGCCAGCAGTTCCTTGGGGACAGGAAGAGGCGAGCAGTACTTC
J: TRBJ2-7; V: TRBV12-5; D: NA; size: NA; CDR3: CASGPIGAVMDEQYF; DNA: TGTGCTAGTGGCCCGATTGGGGCCGTGATGGACGAGCAGTACTTC
J: TRBJ2-7; V: TRBV21-1; D: NA; size: NA; CDR3: CASSKRGQVAPNYEQWIYEQYF; DNA: TGTGCCAGCAGCAAAAGGGGACAGGTCGCCCCCAACTACGAGCAGTGGATCTACGAGCAGTACTTC
J: TRBJ2-5; V: TRBV9; D: NA; size: NA; CDR3: CASSVGASGVFQETQYF; DNA: TGTGCCAGCAGCGTGGGGGCTAGCGGAGTCTTCCAAGAGACCCAGTACTTC
J: TRBJ1-4; V: TRBV2; D: NA; size: NA; CDR3: CASSQLSTNEKLFF; DNA: TGTGCCAGCAGTCAACTATCAACTAATGAAAAACTGTTTTTT
J: TRBJ2-5; V: TRBV5-5; D: TRBD2; size: NA; CDR3: CASSKDPGRGETQYF; DNA: TGTGCCAGCAGCAAAGATCCCGGGAGGGGAGAGACCCAGTACTTC
J: TRBJ2-2; V: TRBV30; D: NA; size: NA; CDR3: CAWIWGNTGELFF; DNA: TGTGCCTGGATCTGGGGTAACACCGGGGAGCTGTTTTTT
J: TRBJ1-1; V: TRBV6-5; D: NA; size: NA; CDR3: CASIDRPNTEAFF; DNA: TGTGCCAGCATCGACAGGCCTAACACTGAAGCTTTCTTT
J: TRBJ1-3; V: TRBV18; D: TRBD1; size: NA; CDR3: CASSPGTGSGNTIYF; DNA: TGTGCCAGCTCACCCGGGACAGGGTCTGGAAACACCATATATTTT
J: TRBJ1-2; V: TRBV28; D: TRBD1; size: NA; CDR3: CASEQGHSYGYTF; DNA: TGTGCCAGCGAACAGGGGCACAGCTATGGCTACACCTTC
J: TRBJ2-7; V: TRBV9; D: TRBD2; size: NA; CDR3: CASSTSGSHEQYF; DNA: TGTGCCAGCAGCACCAGCGGGAGTCACGAGCAGTACTTC
J: TRBJ1-4; V: TRBV29-1; D: NA; size: NA; CDR3: CSVVGVGGAHEKLFF; DNA: TGCAGCGTTGTAGGAGTCGGGGGCGCGCATGAAAAACTGTTTTTT
J: TRBJ2-5; V: TRBV28; D: NA; size: NA; CDR3: CASSLSAGEGETQYF; DNA: TGTGCCAGCAGTTTATCGGCAGGGGAAGGAGAGACCCAGTACTTC
J: TRBJ1-1; V: TRBV18; D: NA; size: NA; CDR3: CASSPKENTEAFF; DNA: TGTGCCAGCTCACCAAAGGAGAACACTGAAGCTTTCTTT
J: TRBJ1-2; V: TRBV9; D: NA; size: NA; CDR3: CASSVGRRGYTF; DNA: TGTGCCAGCAGCGTGGGACGGAGGGGCTACACCTTC
J: TRBJ1-2; V: TRBV19; D: NA; size: NA; CDR3: CASRGQHYGYTF; DNA: TGTGCCAGTAGAGGGCAGCATTATGGCTACACCTTC
J: TRBJ1-1; V: TRBV15; D: NA; size: NA; CDR3: CATSRDRPAEAFF; DNA: TGTGCCACCAGCAGAGACCGACCGGCTGAAGCTTTCTTT
J: TRBJ1-2; V: TRBV28; D: TRBD1; size: NA; CDR3: CASSFLDRGKHGYTF; DNA: TGTGCCAGCAGTTTTTTGGACAGGGGTAAGCATGGCTACACCTTC
J: TRBJ2-1; V: TRBV7-9; D: TRBD2; size: NA; CDR3: CASSATSGWYNEQFF; DNA: TGTGCCAGCAGCGCTACTAGCGGGTGGTACAATGAGCAGTTCTTC
J: TRBJ2-7; V: TRBV18; D: NA; size: NA; CDR3: CASSPRNGISYEQYF; DNA: TGTGCCAGCTCACCAAGGAACGGCATCTCCTACGAGCAGTACTTC
J: TRBJ2-3; V: TRBV21-1; D: NA; size: NA; CDR3: CASSTLAGGPYTDTQYF; DNA: TGTGCCAGCAGCACCCTAGCGGGAGGCCCATACACAGATACGCAGTATTTT
J: TRBJ2-7; V: TRBV4-3; D: NA; size: NA; CDR3: CASSLIAGQNSYEQYF; DNA: TGCGCCAGCAGCCTAATCGCGGGACAAAACTCCTACGAGCAGTACTTC
J: TRBJ2-1; V: TRBV11-2; D: NA; size: once; CDR3: CASSPLNVAGNEQFF; DNA: TGTGCCAGCAGCCCGTTGAACGTTGCGGGAAATGAGCAGTTCTTC